These 26 T cell receptor beta chains came from one sample sequenced in a study of response to subunit inactivated influenza vaccine. TCRdb re-called the RT-PCR reads through MiXCR, storing one row per CDR3 protein. Of fewer than 600,000 distinct CDR3 sequences in the sample, 6% to 9% are singletons; the top ten hold around 13%. Here the sequenced sample was PBMCs from blood, taken around 25 months after vaccination. The receptors come from a man between 50 and 69 years old who received an inactivated influenza vaccine.

This clonotype appeared a few times. The rearrangement uses TRBV4-2 and TRBJ2-1; D may correspond to TRBD1 or TRBD2 (5 bases each). The V gene lost 4 bases and the J gene lost 9 bases, with 31 bases spanning the gap. CDR3 length equals 19 residues. Germline CDR1 LGHNA, CDR2 YNFKEQ. CDR3 in DNA: TGTGCCAGCAGCCCACAATCTAGCTTCTCGGGGACGGTCCGAGGTGAGCAGTTCTTC. Amino acid sequence: CASSPQSSFSGTVRGEQFF.

The table lists this clonotype with many counts. CDR3 protein: CASSGPHSGRYEQYF. The CDR3 bases are TGTGCCAGCAGCGGGCCCCATAGCGGGAGGTACGAGCAGTACTTC. The V call is TRBV5-5, the J call TRBJ2-7, with 10 nucleotides matching TRBD2. The CDR3 is 15 amino acids. The germline V gene has CDR1 SGHKS and CDR2 YYEKEE (reference sequence). J lost 4 bases, V lost 4 bases, and 8 bases had no gene match.

The chain joins TRBV28 to TRBJ2-2; 11 bases line up with TRBD2. V was clipped by 3 bases and J by 3 bases; unmatched bases: 6. Germline V gives CDR1 MDHEN, CDR2 SYDVKM. The CDR3 is 17 amino acids. The CDR3 coding sequence is TGTGCCAGCAGTTTGTTTGGACTAGCGGGTGACACCGGGGAGCTGTTTTTT. This gives the protein CASSLFGLAGDTGELFF.

The chain has TRBV30 and TRBJ2-1, with TRBD2 matching 8 bases. The germline gives CDR1 GTSNPN, CDR2 SVGIG (reference sequence). The CDR3 runs 14 residues. Unmatched junction bases numbered 6, after V lost 3 bases and J lost 5 bases. CDR3 sequence reads: CAWRKPGGNNEQFF. The CDR3 DNA is TGTGCCTGGAGGAAACCGGGGGGGAACAATGAGCAGTTCTTC.

This clonotype was detected many times. V usage is TRBV3-1 and J usage is TRBJ1-4; D not certain. CDR1 and CDR2 (germline): LGHDT, YNNKEL (reference sequence). V lost 0 bases and J 0 bases, leaving 11 bases between the germline ends. The CDR3 totals 17 residues. CDR3 sequence (DNA): TGTGCCAGCAGCCAAGAACTGCTAGTTGCAACTAATGAAAAACTGTTTTTT. Its protein is CASSQELLVATNEKLFF.

This clonotype came up a few times. The chain uses TRBV7-9 and TRBJ2-7; 10 bases are shared with TRBD1. CDR3 length: 14 residues. Germline CDR1 and CDR2: SEHNR and FQNEAQ (reference sequence). With 5 bases clipped from V and 5 bases from J, the junction kept 6 bases outside the gene matches. Here the CDR3 DNA reads TGTGCCAGCAGCACGGGACAGGGGAATCACGAGCAGTACTTC. This gives the protein CASSTGQGNHEQYF.

V and J are TRBV6-1 and TRBJ1-6; D remains unclear. Per germline, CDR1 MNHNS and CDR2 SASEGT. Trimming took 10 bases from V and 4 from J, leaving 17 bases between them. This CDR3 has 15 residues. Here the CDR3 DNA reads TGTGCCACCTGCGTGAATCAGCCTTATAATTCACCCCTCCACTTT. Translated, it gives CATCVNQPYNSPLHF.

This clonotype was seen ten or more times. This chain connects TRBV3-1 to TRBJ1-1; no clear D gene. The CDR3 sequence is 11 residues long. V was clipped by 5 bases and J by 8 bases, with 9 bases between them. CDR1 is LGHDT, CDR2 YNNKEL, per germline (reference sequence). CDR3 loop: CASSDGWEAFF. CDR3 nucleotides: TGTGCCAGCAGCGATGGTTGGGAAGCTTTCTTT.

This clonotype has a handful of counts. The chain combines TRBV12-3 or TRBV12-4 with TRBJ1-3; D possibly corresponds to TRBD1 (6 bases). The CDR3 sequence is 17 residues long. The V end was cut by 7 bases, the J end by 0 bases, with 19 bases between. The CDR3 loop is CASNQPGTPYSGNTIYF. The CDR3 DNA sequence: TGTGCCAGCAACCAACCCGGGACACCATACTCTGGAAACACCATATATTTT.

This clonotype was seen a handful of times. The J gene is TRBJ2-7, the V gene TRBV18; TRBD1 matches at 12 bases. Germline-derived CDR1 and CDR2 are KGHSH and LQKENI. Losses at the gene ends were 3 bases for V and 4 bases for J; bases not matched to a gene: 4. The CDR3 runs to 15 residues. The DNA for the CDR3 is TGTGCCAGCTCACCTGGGGACAGGGGGCTTTACGAGCAGTACTTC. It specifies CASSPGDRGLYEQYF. Full variable domain (rest looked up from reference TRBV18 and TRBJ2-7): NAGVMQNPRHLVRRRGQEARLRCSPMKGHSHVYWYRQLPEEGLKFMVYLQKENIIDESGMPKERFSAEFPKEGPSILRIQQVVRGDSAAYFCASSPGDRGLYEQYFGPGTRLTVT.

This clonotype was seen repeatedly, ten times or more. The chain links TRBV29-1 to TRBJ2-7; either TRBD1 or TRBD2 may fit D (5 bases each). The CDR3 is made up of 13 amino acids. Trimming took off 4 bases at V and 7 bases at J, with 17 bases between the two ends. Germline-derived CDR1 and CDR2 are SQVTM and ANQGSEA. CDR3 amino acids: CSVGTGRASEQYF. In DNA, the CDR3 is TGCAGCGTTGGAACGGGACGGGCTAGTGAGCAGTACTTC.

In this sample, this clonotype turned up a few times. V and J are TRBV20-1 and TRBJ2-1; 15 bases agree with TRBD2. The germline V gene encodes CDR1 DFQATT and CDR2 SNEGSKA (reference sequence). The ends lost 6 bases at V and 2 bases at J; junction bases unmatched: 5. CDR3 length equals 16 residues. CDR3 bases: TGCAGTGCGCCCGGGACTAGCGGGAGGCCCTACAATGAGCAGTTCTTC. It is translated as CSAPGTSGRPYNEQFF.

This chain joins TRBV30 and TRBJ2-7; TRBD1 might be the D (6 bases). Looked up from germline, CDR1 is GTSNPN and CDR2 is SVGIG (reference sequence). Trimming cost V 2 bases and J 3 bases, with 14 bases left between them. The CDR3 totals 14 residues. This CDR3 reads CAWSRAGANYEQYF. The DNA for the CDR3 is TGTGCCTGGAGTAGGGCAGGGGCTAACTACGAGCAGTACTTC.

The rearrangement links TRBV12-3 or TRBV12-4 to TRBJ2-1; 7 nucleotides match TRBD2. This CDR3 is 15 amino acids long. The ends lost 7 bases at V and 2 bases at J; junction bases unmatched: 8. The CDR3 DNA reads TGTGCCAGCACCTGGGGGGGAGGGCCCTACAATGAGCAGTTCTTC. Protein sequence: CASTWGGGPYNEQFF.

This clonotype was counted only a few times. The V call is TRBV20-1, the J call TRBJ2-1, with D hard to call. The length of the CDR3 is 10 residues. Trimming pared 6 bases from V and 10 bases from J, leaving 10 bases between. Germline loops: CDR1 DFQATT, CDR2 SNEGSKA (reference sequence). The CDR3 coding sequence is TGCAGTGCGTTGCTTCAGGAGCAGTTCTTC. Its protein is CSALLQEQFF.

This rearrangement joins TRBV15 to TRBJ2-7, with D perhaps matching TRBD2 (5 bases). This CDR3 is built from 15 residues. Per the germline V gene, CDR1 is LNHNV and CDR2 is YYDKDF (reference sequence). With 0 bases removed from V and 0 bases from J, the gap between germline ends came to 9 bases. The CDR3 spells CATSRDIGVSYEQYF. The CDR3, as DNA: TGTGCCACCAGCAGAGATATCGGGGTCTCCTACGAGCAGTACTTC.

This clonotype was recorded a few times. The chain is built from TRBV4-1 and TRBJ1-4; D not certain. The germline V gene encodes CDR1 MGHRA and CDR2 YSYEKL. V shed 5 bases and J shed 0 bases, with 16 bases lying between them. CDR3 size: 17 residues. In DNA form, the CDR3 reads TGCGCCAGCAGCTCAAGGCAACTTACGACAACTAATGAAAAACTGTTTTTT. This sequence encodes CASSSRQLTTTNEKLFF.

This clonotype was detected a few times. J is TRBJ2-3 and V is TRBV29-1, with D unresolved. The CDR3 contains 14 residues. Deletions cut 4 bases from V and 2 bases from J, with 13 bases between. CDR1 is SQVTM, CDR2 ANQGSEA, per germline. CDR3 in amino acids: CSVAIGIHTDTQYF. Written as DNA, the CDR3 is TGCAGCGTTGCTATTGGCATACACACAGATACGCAGTATTTT.

A few counts support this clonotype. The genes are TRBV6-6 and TRBJ1-5; D perhaps matches TRBD1 (6 bases). This CDR3 spans 13 amino acids. The V gene lost 6 bases and the J gene lost 4 bases, with 10 bases spanning the gap. Germline-derived CDR1 and CDR2 are MNHNY and SVGAGI (reference sequence). CDR3 in amino acids: CASSKGQNQPQHF. The CDR3 coding sequence is TGTGCCAGCAGCAAAGGACAGAATCAGCCCCAGCATTTT.

V gene TRBV3-1 combines with J gene TRBJ2-7, with 8 nucleotides matching TRBD1. From germline, CDR1 is LGHDT and CDR2 YNNKEL (reference sequence). The ends lost 4 bases at V and 1 base at J; junction bases unmatched: 6. This CDR3 has 15 amino acids. This CDR3 is CASSPGGQGSYEQYF. CDR3 in DNA: TGTGCCAGCAGCCCTGGCGGACAGGGTTCCTACGAGCAGTACTTC.

To note about this clonotype: A much larger clone lies a single base off, so this may be a read error. The gene calls are TRBV28 and TRBJ1-1; D possibly corresponds to TRBD1 (6 bases). This CDR3 is 14 amino acids long. In germline, CDR1 is MDHEN, CDR2 SYDVKM. The CDR3 loop reads CARSRLTGNTEAFF. The CDR3 region has the DNA TGTGCCCGCAGCCGATTGACAGGGAACACTGAAGCTTTCTTT.

The rearrangement joins TRBV15 to TRBJ2-1; D is perhaps TRBD1 or TRBD2 (5 bases each). The germline V gene has CDR1 LNHNV and CDR2 YYDKDF (reference sequence). The CDR3 runs 15 residues. V lost 1 base and J lost 4, with 11 bases in between. This CDR3 reads CATSRVGGPYNEQFF. The CDR3 coding sequence is TGTGCCACCAGCAGAGTTGGGGGACCATACAATGAGCAGTTCTTC. Full variable domain (missing parts from reference TRBV15 and TRBJ2-1): DAMVIQNPRYQVTQFGKPVTLSCSQTLNHNVMYWYQQKSSQAPKLLFHYYDKDFNNEADTPDNFQSRRPNTSFCFLDIRSPGLGDTAMYLCATSRVGGPYNEQFFGPGTRLTVL.

This clonotype was detected many times. The V gene is TRBV11-3, the J gene TRBJ2-1, with TRBD1 as a possible D gene (6 bases). V was clipped by 2 bases and J by 5 bases, with 22 bases between them. The CDR3 spans 18 residues. Germline V gene data show CDR1 as SGHNT and CDR2 as YENEEA. The CDR3 bases are TGTGCCAGCAGCTTATTTCCGGGACACCCGATAAGTAACAATGAGCAGTTCTTC. Its protein product is CASSLFPGHPISNNEQFF.

At least ten counts were recorded for this clonotype. The chain recombines TRBV20-1 with TRBJ1-1; possible D gene TRBD1, 5 bases. CDR3 length: 14 amino acids. CDR1 and CDR2 (germline): DFQATT, SNEGSKA (reference sequence). V dropped 3 bases and J dropped 4 bases, with 15 bases sitting between them. The CDR3: CSASDGGLSTEAFF. The CDR3 nucleotides read TGCAGTGCTAGTGATGGGGGGTTGAGCACTGAAGCTTTCTTT.

This clonotype came up a few times. V gene TRBV21-1 combines with J gene TRBJ2-3. TRBV21-1 is listed as a pseudogene. The CDR3 has 15 amino acids. CDR3 sequence: CASSKVERRTDTQYF. The CDR3 nucleotides read TGTGCCAGCAGCAAAGTGGAGCGACGCACAGATACGCAGTATTTT.

This clonotype turned up a few times. CDR3 residues: CATSAEGDNSPLHF. In DNA, the CDR3 is TGTGCCACCAGTGCTGAGGGGGATAATTCACCCCTCCACTTT. The V and J genes are TRBV15 and TRBJ1-6; perhaps TRBD1 as D (6 bases). From germline, CDR1 is LNHNV and CDR2 YYDKDF (reference sequence). The CDR3 loop spans 14 amino acids. Trimming stripped 6 bases from V and 5 bases from J, with 11 bases between.